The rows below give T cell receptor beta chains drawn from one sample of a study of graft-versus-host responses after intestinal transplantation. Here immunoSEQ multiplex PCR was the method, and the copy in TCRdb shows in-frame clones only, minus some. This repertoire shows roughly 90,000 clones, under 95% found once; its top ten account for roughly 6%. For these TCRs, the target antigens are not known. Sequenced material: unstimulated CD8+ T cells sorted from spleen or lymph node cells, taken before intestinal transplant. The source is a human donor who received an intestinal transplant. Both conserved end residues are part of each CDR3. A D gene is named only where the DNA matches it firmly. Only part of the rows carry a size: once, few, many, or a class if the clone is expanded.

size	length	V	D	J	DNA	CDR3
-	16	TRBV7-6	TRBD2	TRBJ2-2	TGTGCCAGCAGCCCCATAGCGGGAGGGAACACCGGGGAGCTGTTTTTT	CASSPIAGGNTGELFF
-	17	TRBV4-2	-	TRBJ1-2	TGTGCCAGCAGCCAAGACGGCGAGGGCCCCCATAACTATGGCTACACCTTC	CASSQDGEGPHNYGYTF
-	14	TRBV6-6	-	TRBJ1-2	TGTGCCAGCAGTTACTCTGCAGCTAACTATGGCTACACCTTC	CASSYSAANYGYTF
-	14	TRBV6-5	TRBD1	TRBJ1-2	TGTGCCAGCAAGATGACAGGGGGGCGAAGTGGCTACACCTTC	CASKMTGGRSGYTF
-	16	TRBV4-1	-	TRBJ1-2	TGCGCCAGCAGCCAAGATCATCTAGGCTTCAACTATGGCTACACCTTC	CASSQDHLGFNYGYTF
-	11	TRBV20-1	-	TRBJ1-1	TGCAGTGCCCCGGTTGGAGGGGAAGCTTTCTTT	CSAPVGGEAFF
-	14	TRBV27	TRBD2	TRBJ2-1	TGTGCCAGCAGTAAAACGGGGGGGATCAATGAGCAGTTCTTC	CASSKTGGINEQFF
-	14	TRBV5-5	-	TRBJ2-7	TGTGCCAGCAGCTTGTCCGGGACCCCCTACGAGCAGTACTTC	CASSLSGTPYEQYF
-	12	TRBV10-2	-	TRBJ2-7	TGCGCCAGCACGTGGGCCAAGTACGAGCAGTACTTC	CASTWAKYEQYF
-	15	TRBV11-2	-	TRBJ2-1	TGTGCCAGCAGCTTAGGTGCTAGTACCTACAATGAGCAGTTCTTC	CASSLGASTYNEQFF
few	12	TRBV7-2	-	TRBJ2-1	TGTGCCAGCAGCTTAAGTTGGAGAGAGCAGTTCTTC	CASSLSWREQFF
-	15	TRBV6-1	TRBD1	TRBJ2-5	TGTGCCAGCAGTGTGACAGGGGGAATAAAAGAGACCCAGTACTTC	CASSVTGGIKETQYF
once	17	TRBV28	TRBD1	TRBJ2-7	TGTGCCAGCAGTTTACGACCCGGGACAGGGGGCTTCTACGAGCAGTACTTC	CASSLRPGTGGFYEQYF
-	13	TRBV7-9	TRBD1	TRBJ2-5	TGTGCCAGCAGCCACGGGACAGAAGAGACCCAGTACTTC	CASSHGTEETQYF
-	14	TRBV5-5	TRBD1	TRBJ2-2	TGTGCCAGCAGCTTAGGACAGGACACCGGGGAGCTGTTTTTT	CASSLGQDTGELFF
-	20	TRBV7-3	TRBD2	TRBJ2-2	TGTGCCAGCAGCTCTTACCTAGGACTAGCGGGAGTTGAGGGCACCGGGGAGCTGTTTTTT	CASSSYLGLAGVEGTGELFF
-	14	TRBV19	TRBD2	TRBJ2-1	TGTGCCAGTAGTATAACGACTAGCCTATGGGAGCAGTTCTTC	CASSITTSLWEQFF
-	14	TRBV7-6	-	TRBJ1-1	TGTGCCAGCAGCCCAGCCCGGGGGCGAACTGAAGCTTTCTTT	CASSPARGRTEAFF
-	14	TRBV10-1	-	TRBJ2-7	TGCGCCAGCAGTGAGTCGAGGCTAACCTACGAGCAGTACTTC	CASSESRLTYEQYF
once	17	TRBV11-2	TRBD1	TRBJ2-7	TGTGCCAGCAGCTTAGGACGTCCCGGGACAGGGGCCTACGAGCAGTACTTC	CASSLGRPGTGAYEQYF
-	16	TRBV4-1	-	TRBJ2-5	TGCGCCAGCAGCCAAGAGGCACAATTGGACCAAGAGACCCAGTACTTC	CASSQEAQLDQETQYF
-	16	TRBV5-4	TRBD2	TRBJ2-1	TGTGCCAGCAGCTCGGAGACTAGCGGGAGGCCCAATGAGCAGTTCTTC	CASSSETSGRPNEQFF
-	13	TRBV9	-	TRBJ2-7	TGTGCCAACAGCGTAGGAGGTTCCTACGAGCAGTACTTC	CANSVGGSYEQYF
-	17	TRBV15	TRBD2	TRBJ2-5	TGTGCCACCAGCAGGTCCGGAGCGGGAGCGTACCAAGAGACCCAGTACTTC	CATSRSGAGAYQETQYF
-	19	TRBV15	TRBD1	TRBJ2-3	TGTGCCACCAGCAGAGAGTCCGGACAAAAAGGGGGCCCCACAGATACGCAGTATTTT	CATSRESGQKGGPTDTQYF
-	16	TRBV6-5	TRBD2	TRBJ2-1	TGTGCCAGCAGTTATCTAGCGGGGCCTCCGGTGTATGAGCAGTTCTTC	CASSYLAGPPVYEQFF
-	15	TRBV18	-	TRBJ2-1	TGTGCCAGCTCACCGCTGTCAGGGATAGGCGATGAGCAGTTCTTC	CASSPLSGIGDEQFF
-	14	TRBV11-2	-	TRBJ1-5	TGTGCCAGCAGCTTAGATGGGGGCTGGCAGCCCCAGCATTTT	CASSLDGGWQPQHF
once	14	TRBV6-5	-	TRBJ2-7	TGTGCCAGCAGCCCCCTCGGGCGTCCCTACGAGCAGTACTTC	CASSPLGRPYEQYF
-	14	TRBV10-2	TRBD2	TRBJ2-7	TGCGCCAGCAGTGACAGCGGGGGGCGTTACGAGCAGTACTTC	CASSDSGGRYEQYF
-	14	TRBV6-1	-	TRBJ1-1	TGTGCCAGCAGTGCGTCGTCCAGCAACACTGAAGCTTTCTTT	CASSASSSNTEAFF
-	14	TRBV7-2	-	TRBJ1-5	TGTGCCAGCAGCCGGGGGTGGGGCAATCAGCCCCAGCATTTT	CASSRGWGNQPQHF
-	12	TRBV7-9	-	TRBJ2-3	TGTGCCAGCAGCTCGGGGACAGATACGCAGTATTTT	CASSSGTDTQYF